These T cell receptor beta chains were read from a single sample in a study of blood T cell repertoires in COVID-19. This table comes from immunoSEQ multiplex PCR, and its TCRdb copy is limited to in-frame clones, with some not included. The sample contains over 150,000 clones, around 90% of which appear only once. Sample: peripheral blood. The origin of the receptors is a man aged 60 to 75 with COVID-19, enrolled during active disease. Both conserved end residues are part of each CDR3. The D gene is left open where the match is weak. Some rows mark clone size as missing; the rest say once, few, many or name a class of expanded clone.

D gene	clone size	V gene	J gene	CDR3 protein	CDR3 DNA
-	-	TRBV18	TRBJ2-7	CASSPPGGAPLPHEQYF	TGTGCCAGCTCACCACCGGGTGGAGCTCCCCTGCCCCACGAGCAGTACTTC
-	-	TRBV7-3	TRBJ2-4	CASSLGGLAKNIQYF	TGTGCCAGCAGCTTGGGGGGGCTGGCCAAAAACATTCAGTACTTC
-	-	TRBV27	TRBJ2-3	CASSLSWRGPQITQYF	TGTGCCAGCAGTTTATCGTGGCGGGGTCCACAGATTACGCAGTATTTT
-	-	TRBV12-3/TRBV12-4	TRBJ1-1	CASSFTGSTEAFF	TGTGCCAGCAGTTTCACAGGGAGCACTGAAGCTTTCTTT
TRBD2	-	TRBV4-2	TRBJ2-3	CASSQRLAGEPDTQYF	TGTGCCAGCAGCCAGCGGCTAGCGGGAGAGCCAGATACGCAGTATTTT
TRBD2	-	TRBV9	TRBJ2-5	CASSVGRGAGQETQYF	TGTGCCAGCAGCGTTGGGCGGGGGGCCGGCCAAGAGACCCAGTACTTC
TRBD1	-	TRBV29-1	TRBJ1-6	CSVREGQGLNSPLHF	TGCAGCGTACGAGAGGGACAGGGACTTAATTCACCCCTCCACTTT
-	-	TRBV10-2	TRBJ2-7	CASSEVQPGYEQYF	TGCGCCAGCAGTGAGGTCCAACCGGGATACGAGCAGTACTTC
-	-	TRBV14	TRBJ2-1	CASSQVLKLNEQFF	TGTGCCAGCAGCCAAGTCTTGAAACTCAATGAGCAGTTCTTC
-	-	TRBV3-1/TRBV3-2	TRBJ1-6	CASSQGAGISPLHF	TGTGCCAGCAGCCAAGGAGCCGGGATCTCACCCCTCCACTTT
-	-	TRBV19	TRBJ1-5	CASKRPSGPQHF	TGTGCCAGTAAGAGACCCTCGGGGCCCCAGCATTTT
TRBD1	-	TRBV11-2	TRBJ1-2	CASSSSGTGVYGYTF	TGTGCCAGCAGTTCCTCCGGGACAGGGGTCTATGGCTACACCTTC
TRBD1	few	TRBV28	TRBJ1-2	CASSQGVTATYGYTF	TGTGCCAGCAGCCAGGGGGTGACAGCTACCTATGGCTACACCTTC
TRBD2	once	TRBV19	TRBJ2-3	CASISRERGSTDTQYF	TGTGCCAGTATCTCCCGCGAGCGGGGCAGCACAGATACGCAGTATTTT
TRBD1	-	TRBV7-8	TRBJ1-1	CASNPRTGATEAFF	TGTGCCAGCAATCCCCGGACAGGGGCCACTGAAGCTTTCTTT
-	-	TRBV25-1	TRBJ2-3	CASSFGTDTQYF	TGTGCCAGCAGTTTCGGCACAGATACGCAGTATTTT
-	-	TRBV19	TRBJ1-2	CASSDQEYGYTF	TGTGCCAGTAGTGATCAGGAATATGGCTACACCTTC
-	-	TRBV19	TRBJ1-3	CASSMARAGNTIYF	TGTGCCAGTAGTATGGCCAGGGCCGGAAACACCATATATTTT
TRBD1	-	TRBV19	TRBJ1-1	CASSLDRDTEAFF	TGTGCCAGTAGTTTGGACAGGGACACTGAAGCTTTCTTT
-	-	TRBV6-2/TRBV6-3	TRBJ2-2	CASSYWGPTARGELFF	TGTGCCAGCAGTTACTGGGGTCCGACAGCTAGAGGGGAGCTGTTTTTT
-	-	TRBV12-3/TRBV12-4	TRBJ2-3	CASSSKYTQYF	TGTGCCAGCAGTTCTAAATATACGCAGTATTTT
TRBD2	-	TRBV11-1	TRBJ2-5	CASSLYGGGTETQYF	TGTGCCAGCAGCTTATACGGGGGGGGGACTGAGACCCAGTACTTC